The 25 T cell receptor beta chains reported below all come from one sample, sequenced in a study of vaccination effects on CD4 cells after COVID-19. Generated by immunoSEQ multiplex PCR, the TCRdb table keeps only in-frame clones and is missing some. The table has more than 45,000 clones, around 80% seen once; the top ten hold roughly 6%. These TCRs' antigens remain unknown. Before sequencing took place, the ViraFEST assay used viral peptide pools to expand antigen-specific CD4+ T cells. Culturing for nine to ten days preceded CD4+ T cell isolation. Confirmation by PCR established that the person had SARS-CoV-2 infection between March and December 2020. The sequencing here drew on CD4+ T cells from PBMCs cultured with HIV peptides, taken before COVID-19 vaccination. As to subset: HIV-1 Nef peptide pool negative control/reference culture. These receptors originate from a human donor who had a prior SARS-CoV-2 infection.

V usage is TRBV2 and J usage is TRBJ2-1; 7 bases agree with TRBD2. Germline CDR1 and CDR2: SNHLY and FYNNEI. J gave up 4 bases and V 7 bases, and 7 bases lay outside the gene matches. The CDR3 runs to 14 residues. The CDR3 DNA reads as TGTGCCAGCATGAAGGCGGGGGAATACAATGAGCAGTTCTTC. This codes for CASMKAGEYNEQFF.

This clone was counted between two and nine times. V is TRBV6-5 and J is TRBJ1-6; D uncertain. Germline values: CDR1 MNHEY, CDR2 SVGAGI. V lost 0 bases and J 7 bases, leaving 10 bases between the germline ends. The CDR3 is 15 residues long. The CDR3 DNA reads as TGTGCCAGCAGTTACTCGGAGACGATAAATTCACCCCTCCACTTT. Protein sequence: CASSYSETINSPLHF.

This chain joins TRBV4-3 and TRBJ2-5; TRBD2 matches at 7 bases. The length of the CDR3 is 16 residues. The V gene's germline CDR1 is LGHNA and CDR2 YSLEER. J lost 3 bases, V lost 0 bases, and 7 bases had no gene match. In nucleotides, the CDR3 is TGCGCCAGCAGCCAAGAACCTCCTAGCGGAGAAGAGACCCAGTACTTC. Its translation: CASSQEPPSGEETQYF.

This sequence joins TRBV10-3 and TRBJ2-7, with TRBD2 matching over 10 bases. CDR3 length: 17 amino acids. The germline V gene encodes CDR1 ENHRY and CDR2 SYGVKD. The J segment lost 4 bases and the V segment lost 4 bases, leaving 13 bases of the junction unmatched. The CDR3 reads CAISVSAGGPAKYEQYF. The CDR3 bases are TGTGCCATCAGTGTGTCAGCGGGAGGGCCGGCAAAGTACGAGCAGTACTTC.

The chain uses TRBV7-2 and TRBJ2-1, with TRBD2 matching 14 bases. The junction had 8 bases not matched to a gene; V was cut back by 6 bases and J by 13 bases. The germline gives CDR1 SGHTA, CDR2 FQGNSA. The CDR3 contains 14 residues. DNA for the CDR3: TGTGCCAGCAGTCGTGGGACTAGCGGGGGTATCCAGTTCTTC. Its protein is CASSRGTSGGIQFF.

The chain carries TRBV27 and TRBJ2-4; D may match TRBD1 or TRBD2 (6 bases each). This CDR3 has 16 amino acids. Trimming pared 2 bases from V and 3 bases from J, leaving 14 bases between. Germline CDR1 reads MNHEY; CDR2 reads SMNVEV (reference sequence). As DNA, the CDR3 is TGTGCCAGCAGTTTAAGGGGGGATGGGGTCAAAAACATTCAGTACTTC. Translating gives CASSLRGDGVKNIQYF.

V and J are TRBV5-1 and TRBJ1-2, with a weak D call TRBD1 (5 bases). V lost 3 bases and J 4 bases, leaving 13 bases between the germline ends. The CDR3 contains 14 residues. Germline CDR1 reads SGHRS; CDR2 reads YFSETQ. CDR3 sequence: CASSWGNTFYGYTF. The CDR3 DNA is TGCGCCAGCAGCTGGGGGAACACTTTCTATGGCTACACCTTC.

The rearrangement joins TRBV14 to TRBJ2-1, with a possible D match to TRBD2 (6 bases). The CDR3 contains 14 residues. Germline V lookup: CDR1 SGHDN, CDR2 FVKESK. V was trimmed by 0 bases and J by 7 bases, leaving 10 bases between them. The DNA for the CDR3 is TGTGCCAGCAGCCAAGACAGGGCGGGAAATGAGCAGTTCTTC. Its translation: CASSQDRAGNEQFF.

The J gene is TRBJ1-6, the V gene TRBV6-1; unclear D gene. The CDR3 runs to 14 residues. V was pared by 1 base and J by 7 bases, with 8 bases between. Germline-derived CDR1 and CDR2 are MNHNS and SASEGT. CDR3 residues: CASSEGGRNSPLHF. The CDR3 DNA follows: TGTGCCAGCAGTGAAGGCGGCCGCAATTCACCCCTCCACTTT.

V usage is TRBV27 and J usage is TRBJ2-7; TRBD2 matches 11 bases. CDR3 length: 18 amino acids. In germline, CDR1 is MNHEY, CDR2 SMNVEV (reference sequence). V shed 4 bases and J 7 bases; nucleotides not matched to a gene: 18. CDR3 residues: CASSSRSGGAFRLWEQYF. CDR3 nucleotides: TGTGCCAGCAGTTCTCGTAGCGGGGGGGCTTTTCGTCTTTGGGAGCAGTACTTC.

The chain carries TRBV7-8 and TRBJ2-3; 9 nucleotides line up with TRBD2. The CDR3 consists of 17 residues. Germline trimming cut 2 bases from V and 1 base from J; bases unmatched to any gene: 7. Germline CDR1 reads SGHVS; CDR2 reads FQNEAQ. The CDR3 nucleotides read TGTGCCAGCAGCTTACGCCGGTCTAGCGGGGGCACAGATACGCAGTATTTT. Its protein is CASSLRRSSGGTDTQYF. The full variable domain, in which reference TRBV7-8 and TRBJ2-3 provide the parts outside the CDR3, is GAGVSQSPRYKVAKRGQDVALRCDPISGHVSLFWYQQALGQGPEFLTYFQNEAQLDKSGLPSDRFFAERPEGSVSTLKIQRTQQEDSAVYLCASSLRRSSGGTDTQYFGPGTRLTVL.

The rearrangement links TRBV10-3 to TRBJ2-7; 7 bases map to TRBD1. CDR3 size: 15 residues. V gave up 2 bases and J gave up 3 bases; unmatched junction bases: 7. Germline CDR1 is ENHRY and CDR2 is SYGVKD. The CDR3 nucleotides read TGTGCCATCAGTGAGGACAGGGATGGGGACTACGAGCAGTACTTC. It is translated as CAISEDRDGDYEQYF.

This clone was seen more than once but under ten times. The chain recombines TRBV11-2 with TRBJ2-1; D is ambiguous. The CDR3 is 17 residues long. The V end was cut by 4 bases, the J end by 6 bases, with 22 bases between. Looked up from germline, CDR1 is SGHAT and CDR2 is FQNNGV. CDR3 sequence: CASSSLTLSRPSNEQFF. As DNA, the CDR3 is TGTGCCAGCAGCTCCCTGACCCTCTCTCGGCCCTCCAATGAGCAGTTCTTC. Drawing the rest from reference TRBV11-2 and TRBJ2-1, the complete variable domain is EAGVAQSPRYKIIEKRQSVAFWCNPISGHATLYWYQQILGQGPKLLIQFQNNGVVDDSQLPKDRFSAERLKGVDSTLKIQPAKLEDSAVYLCASSSLTLSRPSNEQFFGPGTRLTVL.

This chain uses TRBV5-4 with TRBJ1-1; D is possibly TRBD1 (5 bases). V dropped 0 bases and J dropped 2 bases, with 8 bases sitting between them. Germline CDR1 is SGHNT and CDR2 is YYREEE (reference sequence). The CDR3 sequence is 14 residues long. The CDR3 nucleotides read TGTGCCAGCAGCTTGGATGGGGCTAACACTGAAGCTTTCTTT. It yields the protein CASSLDGANTEAFF.

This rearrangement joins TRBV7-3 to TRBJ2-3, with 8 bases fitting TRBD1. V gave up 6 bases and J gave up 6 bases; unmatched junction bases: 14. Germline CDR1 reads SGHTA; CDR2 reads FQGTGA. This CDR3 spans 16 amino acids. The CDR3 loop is CASSSRQGPAGDTQYF. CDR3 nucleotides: TGTGCCAGCAGTTCCAGACAGGGGCCCGCAGGGGATACGCAGTATTTT. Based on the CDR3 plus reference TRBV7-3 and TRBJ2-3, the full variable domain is GAGVSQTPSNKVTEKGKYVELRCDPISGHTALYWYRQSLGQGPEFLIYFQGTGAADDSGLPNDRFFAVRPEGSVSTLKIQRTERGDSAVYLCASSSRQGPAGDTQYFGPGTRLTVL.

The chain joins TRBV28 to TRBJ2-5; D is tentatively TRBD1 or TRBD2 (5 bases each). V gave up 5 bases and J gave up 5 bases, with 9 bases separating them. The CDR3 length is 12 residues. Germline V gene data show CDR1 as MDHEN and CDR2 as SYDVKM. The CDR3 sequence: CASSGGWETQYF. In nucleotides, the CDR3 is TGTGCCAGCAGTGGGGGATGGGAGACCCAGTACTTC.

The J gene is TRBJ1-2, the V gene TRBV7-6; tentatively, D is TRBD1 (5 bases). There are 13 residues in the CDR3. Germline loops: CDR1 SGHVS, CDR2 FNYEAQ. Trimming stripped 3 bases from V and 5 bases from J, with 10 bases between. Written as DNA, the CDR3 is TGTGCCAGCAGCTTCGGGACCGGTTATGGCTACACCTTC. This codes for CASSFGTGYGYTF.

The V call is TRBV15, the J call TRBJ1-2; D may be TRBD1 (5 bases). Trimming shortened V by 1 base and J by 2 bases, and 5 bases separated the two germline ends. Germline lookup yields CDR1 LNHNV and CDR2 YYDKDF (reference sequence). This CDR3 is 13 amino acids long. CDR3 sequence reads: CATSRGGNYGYTF. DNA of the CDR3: TGTGCCACCAGCAGAGGGGGGAACTATGGCTACACCTTC.

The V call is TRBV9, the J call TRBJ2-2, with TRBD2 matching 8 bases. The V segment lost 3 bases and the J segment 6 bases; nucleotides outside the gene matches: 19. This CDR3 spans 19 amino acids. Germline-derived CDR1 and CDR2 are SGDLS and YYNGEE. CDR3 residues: CASSAGAGGIMFVSGELFF. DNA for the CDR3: TGTGCCAGCAGCGCCGGGGCGGGGGGTATCATGTTCGTCTCCGGGGAGCTGTTTTTT. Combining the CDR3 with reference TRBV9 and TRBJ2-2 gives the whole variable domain DSGVTQTPKHLITATGQRVTLRCSPRSGDLSVYWYQQSLDQGLQFLIQYYNGEERAKGNILERFSAQQFPDLHSELNLSSLELGDSALYFCASSAGAGGIMFVSGELFFGEGSRLTVL.

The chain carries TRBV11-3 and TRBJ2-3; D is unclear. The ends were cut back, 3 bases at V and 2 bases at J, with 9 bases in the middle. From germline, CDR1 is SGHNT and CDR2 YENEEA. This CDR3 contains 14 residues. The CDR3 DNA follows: TGTGCCAGCAGCTTGGGCGGACCCACAGATACGCAGTATTTT. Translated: CASSLGGPTDTQYF.

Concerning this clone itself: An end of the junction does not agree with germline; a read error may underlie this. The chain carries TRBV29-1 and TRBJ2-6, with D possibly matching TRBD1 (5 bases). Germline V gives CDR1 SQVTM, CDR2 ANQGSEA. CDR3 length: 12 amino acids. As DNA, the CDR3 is TGCAGCGTTGAAACTGGGGCCAACGTCCCGACTTTC. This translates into CSVETGANVPTF.

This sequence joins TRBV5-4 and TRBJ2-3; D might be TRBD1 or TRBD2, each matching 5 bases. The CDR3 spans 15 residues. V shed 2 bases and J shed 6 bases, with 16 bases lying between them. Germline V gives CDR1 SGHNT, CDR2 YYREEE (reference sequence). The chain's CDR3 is CASSFGGGPGDTQYF. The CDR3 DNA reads TGTGCCAGCAGCTTCGGTGGGGGTCCGGGGGATACGCAGTATTTT.

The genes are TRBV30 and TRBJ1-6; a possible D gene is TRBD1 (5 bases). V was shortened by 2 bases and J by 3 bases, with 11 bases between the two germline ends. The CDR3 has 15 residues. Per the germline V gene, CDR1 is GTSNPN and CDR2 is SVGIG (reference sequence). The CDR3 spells CAWSTGDLYNSPLHF. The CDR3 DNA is TGTGCCTGGAGTACGGGGGACCTCTATAATTCACCCCTCCACTTT.

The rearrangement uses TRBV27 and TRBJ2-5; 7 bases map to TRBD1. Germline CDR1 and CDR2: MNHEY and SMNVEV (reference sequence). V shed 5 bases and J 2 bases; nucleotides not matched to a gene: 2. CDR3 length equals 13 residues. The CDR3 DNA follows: TGTGCCAGCAGTCGGACAGGTCAAGAGACCCAGTACTTC. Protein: CASSRTGQETQYF.

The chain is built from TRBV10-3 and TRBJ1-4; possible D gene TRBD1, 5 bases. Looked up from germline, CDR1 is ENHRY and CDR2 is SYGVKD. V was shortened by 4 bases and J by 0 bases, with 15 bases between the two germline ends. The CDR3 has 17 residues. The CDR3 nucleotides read TGTGCCATCAGTGCTACAGGTCTGGCCGCAACTAATGAAAAACTGTTTTTT. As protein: CAISATGLAATNEKLFF.